This TCR beta chain was identified in a study of blood T cell repertoires in COVID-19. Germline V lookup: CDR1 LGHDT, CDR2 YNNKEL (reference sequence). The V and J ends lost 4 bases and 3 bases respectively, with 9 bases between them. This CDR3 contains 13 residues. Data came from immunoSEQ multiplex PCR; TCRdb stores just in-frame clones and leaves some out. The sample holds about 96,000 clones, approximately 84% seen once. This receptor was obtained from a woman aged 55-75 years with acute or convalescent COVID-19. V usage is TRBV3-1 (or the pseudogene TRBV3-2) and J usage is TRBJ2-5, with TRBD2 as a possible D gene (5 bases). The material sequenced was peripheral blood. CDR3 amino acids: CASSLGLKETQYF. CDR3 in DNA: TGTGCCAGCAGCCTCGGACTGAAAGAGACCCAGTACTTC.